The clone carrying this TCR beta chain was detected many times. Its target is not known. The sample comes from a study of T cells in Graves' hyperthyroidism and ophthalmopathy. Study results and caveats: The model anticipated ophthalmopathy a median approximately 6.6 months pre-onset.

Those patients with uncontrolled infection, other autoimmune disease, pregnancy or lactation were excluded. The authors took PBMCs from 9.5 to 10 ml fresh peripheral blood. Amplification of TCR beta CDR3 regions was performed using RNA transcripts as template. With the HTBI primer set, the TCR CDR3 went through a first round of RT-PCR. MiXCR, run by TCRdb on the multiplex PCR reads, gives a single entry per CDR3 protein. The sample shows approximately 610,000 distinct CDR3 sequences, approximately 15% of them seen only once. Per germline, CDR1 SNHLY and CDR2 FYNNEI. V dropped 5 bases and J dropped 5; count of bases not matched to a gene: 8. This CDR3 spans 16 amino acids.

The receptor comes from a woman between 18 and 29 years old with Graves' hyperthyroidism. The sequenced sample consisted of blood. V and J are TRBV2 and TRBJ1-6, with 8 bases fitting TRBD1. Written as DNA, the CDR3 is TGTGCCAGCAGTTCGAGTGCGGGACAGGATAATTCACCCCTCCACTTT. Encoded protein: CASSSSAGQDNSPLHF.